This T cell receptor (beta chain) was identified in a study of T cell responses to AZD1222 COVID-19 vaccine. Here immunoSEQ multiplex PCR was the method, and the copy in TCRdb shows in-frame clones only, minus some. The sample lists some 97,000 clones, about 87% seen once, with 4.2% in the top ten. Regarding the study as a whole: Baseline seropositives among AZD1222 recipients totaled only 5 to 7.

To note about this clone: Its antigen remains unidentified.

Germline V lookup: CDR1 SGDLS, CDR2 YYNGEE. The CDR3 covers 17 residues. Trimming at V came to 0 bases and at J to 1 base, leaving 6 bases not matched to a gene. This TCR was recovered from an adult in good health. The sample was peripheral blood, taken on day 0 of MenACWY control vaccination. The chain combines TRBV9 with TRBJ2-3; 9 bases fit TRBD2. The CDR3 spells CASSVGGIAGGTDTQYF. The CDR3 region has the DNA TGTGCCAGCAGCGTAGGGGGGATAGCGGGGGGCACAGATACGCAGTATTTT.